This T cell receptor (beta chain) was profiled in a study of shared clonotypes between healthy human individuals. Study summary: The composition of the donors was a couple of women and a few men aged 18 to 49.

Produced via immunoSEQ multiplex PCR; TCRdb's table is partial and in-frame only. Seen here are about 2.3 million clones, approximately 95% observed once, and the top ten hold about 0.41%. Source material: naive CD4+ T cells from PBMCs. Subset denoted: CD45RA+ positively selected. This sequence originates from a man aged 18-30 years in good health. Some clones in this sample may be carry-over from other donors' samples.

CDR3 sequence (DNA): TGTGCCAGCAGTTTGGGGGGAGGCATGCGGCCCCAGCATTTT. This sequence encodes CASSLGGGMRPQHF. The chain is built from TRBV28 and TRBJ1-5; TRBD1 is a possible D gene (5 bases). Germline values: CDR1 MDHEN, CDR2 SYDVKM. CDR3 size: 14 residues. Trimming removed 3 bases at V and 9 bases at J, with 15 bases between.